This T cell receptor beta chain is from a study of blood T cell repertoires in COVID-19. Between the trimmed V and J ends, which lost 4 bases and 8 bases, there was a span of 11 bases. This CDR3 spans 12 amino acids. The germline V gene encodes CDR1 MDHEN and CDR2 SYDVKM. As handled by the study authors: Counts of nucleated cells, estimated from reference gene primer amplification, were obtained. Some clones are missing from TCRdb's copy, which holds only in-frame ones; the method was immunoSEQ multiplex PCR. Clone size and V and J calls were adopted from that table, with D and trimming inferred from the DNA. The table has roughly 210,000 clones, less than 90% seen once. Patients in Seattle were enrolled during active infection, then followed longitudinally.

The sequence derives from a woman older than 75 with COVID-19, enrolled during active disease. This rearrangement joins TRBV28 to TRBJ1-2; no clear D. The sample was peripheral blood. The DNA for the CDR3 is TGTGCCAGCAGTTCAACCAGGCGCGGCTACACCTTC. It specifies CASSSTRRGYTF.